This TCR beta chain was captured in a study of T cell changes during pregnancy in multiple sclerosis. TCRdb keeps only in-frame clones here, not all; method: immunoSEQ multiplex PCR. The sample comprises 50,000 to 75,000 clones, 90% of which are singletons, and approximately 3% rests with the top ten. Germline V gene data show CDR1 as SGHRS and CDR2 as YFSETQ. The CDR3 totals 15 residues. The V end was cut by 0 bases, the J end by 5 bases, with 14 bases between. The sample here was peripheral blood, taken in the first trimester of pregnancy. The clonotype was recovered from a female donor in good health, enrolled as a control in a pregnancy study. The gene calls are TRBV5-1 and TRBJ2-5; D gene ambiguous. This CDR3 is CASSLDGGSRETQYF. DNA for the CDR3: TGCGCCAGCAGCTTGGACGGCGGTTCGAGGGAGACCCAGTACTTC. The complete variable domain, with remaining parts taken from reference TRBV5-1 and TRBJ2-5, reads KAGVTQTPRYLIKTRGQQVTLSCSPISGHRSVSWYQQTPGQGLQFLFEYFSETQRNKGNFPGRFSGRQFSNSRSEMNVSTLELGDSALYLCASSLDGGSRETQYFGPGTRLLVL.